This TCR beta chain appears in the sequencing data of a study of cytomegalovirus exposure and HLA in healthy donors. Study results and caveats: Associated with cytomegalovirus, according to the listing, were around 170 TCR beta chains. While the bulk of TCR sequences proved rare, some public TCRs turned up in many donors. Later analysis demonstrated an association between a missense DCLRE1C variant and TCR beta V- and J-gene trimming.

Germline V gene lookup returns CDR1 SEHNR and CDR2 FQNEAQ (reference sequence). Deletions cut 5 bases from V and 1 base from J, with 11 bases between. This CDR3 is 15 amino acids long. Both 60 Vbeta primers and 13 Jbeta primers went into the PCR. The method was immunoSEQ multiplex PCR; TCRdb's version includes in-frame clones alone and lacks a portion of them. The sample carries about 160,000 clones, about 80% recorded once. This clone has a single count. Its cognate antigen is unknown. The origin of this receptor is a man aged 25-45 years in good health and CMV-seronegative. The chain employs TRBV7-9 and TRBJ2-2, with a tentative D call TRBD2 (6 bases). Sequencing was carried out using PBMCs. CDR3 in DNA: TGTGCCAGCAGCGCCTCGGGAGAGAACACCGGGGAGCTGTTTTTT. It encodes CASSASGENTGELFF.